One and the same sample provided the 18 T cell receptor beta chains below, sequenced in a study of blood T cell repertoires in COVID-19. The method was immunoSEQ multiplex PCR; TCRdb's version includes in-frame clones alone and lacks a portion of them. The table lists some 100,000 clones, 80% to 90% of them singletons, with roughly 2.5% in the top ten. The sample consisted of PBMCs or T cells enriched from blood (not recorded which). These receptor sequences come from a woman aged 45-59 years who had recovered from COVID-19.

The chain has TRBV5-1 and TRBJ1-5; 7 nucleotides align to TRBD1. From germline, CDR1 is SGHRS and CDR2 YFSETQ. The CDR3 runs to 16 residues. V shed 4 bases, J shed 0 bases, and the junction held 7 bases outside the gene matches. CDR3 region: CASSPDRTGSNQPQHF. In DNA form, the CDR3 reads TGCGCCAGCAGCCCGGACAGGACGGGTAGCAATCAGCCCCAGCATTTT. The entire variable domain, with the rest obtained from reference TRBV5-1 and TRBJ1-5, is as follows: KAGVTQTPRYLIKTRGQQVTLSCSPISGHRSVSWYQQTPGQGLQFLFEYFSETQRNKGNFPGRFSGRQFSNSRSEMNVSTLELGDSALYLCASSPDRTGSNQPQHFGDGTRLSIL.

The rearrangement joins TRBV28 to TRBJ1-2; D gene unclear. The CDR3 consists of 11 residues. The germline V gene encodes CDR1 MDHEN and CDR2 SYDVKM. Trimming took off 3 bases at V and 13 bases at J, with 12 bases between the two ends. CDR3 nucleotides: TGTGCCAGCAGTTTTAACGGGGTTCTCACCTTC. This sequence encodes CASSFNGVLTF.

The V gene is TRBV7-9, the J gene TRBJ2-5; TRBD1 might be the D (5 bases). V dropped 5 bases and J dropped 3 bases, with 10 bases sitting between them. CDR3 length equals 13 residues. Germline values: CDR1 SEHNR, CDR2 FQNEAQ (reference sequence). The CDR3 DNA follows: TGTGCCAGCAGCCTCCCAGGGAAAGAGACCCAGTACTTC. Protein sequence: CASSLPGKETQYF. Full variable domain (outside the CDR3, taken from reference TRBV7-9 and TRBJ2-5): DTGVSQNPRHKITKRGQNVTFRCDPISEHNRLYWYRQTLGQGPEFLTYFQNEAQLEKSRLLSDRFSAERPKGSFSTLEIQRTEQGDSAMYLCASSLPGKETQYFGPGTRLLVL.

This rearrangement joins TRBV7-2 to TRBJ2-1, with 10 bases fitting TRBD2. The CDR3 length is 19 residues. Germline V gives CDR1 SGHTA, CDR2 FQGNSA. V trimming: 5 bases; J trimming: 0 bases; junction bases outside the gene matches: 13. The CDR3 DNA is TGTGCCAGCAGCCCTAAGACTAGCGGGTTTCCGAGCTCCTACAATGAGCAGTTCTTC. The encoded protein is CASSPKTSGFPSSYNEQFF.

This chain joins TRBV15 and TRBJ2-3; D not certain. The CDR3 extends over 13 amino acids. CDR1 and CDR2 from the germline V gene are LNHNV and YYDKDF (reference sequence). With 6 bases removed from V and 2 bases from J, the gap between germline ends came to 9 bases. CDR3 nucleotides: TGTGCCACCAGTTGGGCTTCCACAGATACGCAGTATTTT. Residues: CATSWASTDTQYF.

This chain uses TRBV11-2 with TRBJ2-7; no definite D call. This CDR3 spans 14 amino acids. Deletions cut 2 bases from V and 2 bases from J, with 10 bases between. The germline V gene has CDR1 SGHAT and CDR2 FQNNGV. The CDR3 DNA reads as TGTGCCAGCAGCTTAATTGCGGAGACCTACGAGCAGTACTTC. Its protein product is CASSLIAETYEQYF.

V is TRBV7-8 and J is TRBJ1-6; weak D call: TRBD1 (6 bases). Trimming left V 2 bases short and J 11 bases short, with 10 bases between. This CDR3 region has 13 residues. Looked up from germline, CDR1 is SGHVS and CDR2 is FQNEAQ. The CDR3 sequence is CASSLKGGAPLHF. The CDR3, as DNA: TGTGCCAGCAGCTTAAAAGGGGGGGCACCCCTCCACTTT.

V and J are TRBV27 and TRBJ1-1; 8 bases fit TRBD1. The CDR3 covers 15 residues. CDR1 is MNHEY, CDR2 SMNVEV, per germline (reference sequence). Trimming took 7 bases from V and 1 from J; bases not matched to a gene: 8. The CDR3 DNA reads as TGTGCCAGCATTGAGAACAGGGGGAGGAACACTGAAGCTTTCTTT. Translation: CASIENRGRNTEAFF.

The rearrangement links TRBV18 to TRBJ2-7; 8 bases map to TRBD1. After removal of 6 bases from V and 7 bases from J, the junction contained 8 bases not matched to a gene. The CDR3 covers 13 residues. Germline-derived CDR1 and CDR2 are KGHSH and LQKENI. The CDR3 DNA sequence: TGTGCCAGCTCGCGGGACAGGTGGGGGGAGCAGTACTTC. It codes for CASSRDRWGEQYF.

The chain joins TRBV11-2 to TRBJ2-1; 9 bases map to TRBD1. The V gene end was trimmed by 5 bases and the J gene end by 8 bases; junction bases not matched to a gene: 4. The CDR3 is 13 residues long. Germline V lookup: CDR1 SGHAT, CDR2 FQNNGV. Here the CDR3 DNA reads TGTGCCAGCAGCAGACGACAGGGGGATGAGCAGTTCTTC. Its protein is CASSRRQGDEQFF.

This clone was observed a few times. The V and J genes are TRBV19 and TRBJ2-7, with 12 bases that match TRBD2. Germline V lookup: CDR1 LNHDA, CDR2 SQIVND (reference sequence). The V segment lost 4 bases and the J segment 4 bases; nucleotides outside the gene matches: 5. The CDR3 spans 15 residues. Written as DNA, the CDR3 is TGTGCCAGTAGTAGAACTAGCGGGAGGTTATACGAGCAGTACTTC. Protein product: CASSRTSGRLYEQYF.

The rearrangement joins TRBV6-5 to TRBJ2-1, with 9 bases matching TRBD1. With 0 bases clipped from V and 6 bases from J, the junction kept 3 bases outside the gene matches. CDR3 size: 15 residues. Germline V CDR1 and CDR2: MNHEY, SVGAGI. The CDR3 bases are TGTGCCAGCAGTTACTCGGGACAGGGCCCCAATGAGCAGTTCTTC. It is translated as CASSYSGQGPNEQFF.

This rearrangement joins TRBV9 to TRBJ1-3; no clear D gene. The germline V and J ends were trimmed by 0 bases and 0 bases, with 7 bases remaining between them. This CDR3 has 15 amino acids. The V gene's germline CDR1 is SGDLS and CDR2 YYNGEE. CDR3 nucleotide sequence: TGTGCCAGCAGCGTAGACGGGGTCTCTGGAAACACCATATATTTT. Translating gives CASSVDGVSGNTIYF.

This chain joins TRBV7-2 and TRBJ1-2, with 7 positions matching TRBD1. In germline, CDR1 is SGHTA, CDR2 FQGNSA. V gave up 0 bases and J gave up 1 base; unmatched junction bases: 5. CDR3 length: 16 amino acids. The CDR3 DNA reads as TGTGCCAGCAGCTTAGCGGGGACAGCAAATAACTATGGCTACACCTTC. Protein sequence: CASSLAGTANNYGYTF.

The chain has TRBV11-2 and TRBJ2-1; D is uncertain. The germline V and J ends were trimmed by 1 base and 0 bases, with 13 bases remaining between them. From germline, CDR1 is SGHAT and CDR2 FQNNGV. This CDR3 has 17 amino acids. DNA of the CDR3: TGTGCCAGCAGCTTAGGTTTCTACCGGAGCTCCTACAATGAGCAGTTCTTC. As protein: CASSLGFYRSSYNEQFF.

The rearrangement links TRBV14 to TRBJ1-2; 7 bases are shared with TRBD1. Per the germline V gene, CDR1 is SGHDN and CDR2 is FVKESK. This CDR3 has 15 amino acids. V trimming: 1 base; J trimming: 3 bases; junction bases outside the gene matches: 5. The CDR3 DNA sequence: TGTGCCAGCAGCCAAGTAGGGGGCGCGCACTATGGCTACACCTTC. It is translated as CASSQVGGAHYGYTF.

The J gene is TRBJ2-1, the V gene TRBV12-3 or TRBV12-4, with D possibly TRBD2 on 6 matching bases. V dropped 3 bases and J dropped 7 bases, with 7 bases sitting between them. The CDR3 length is 12 residues. For the CDR3, the DNA is TGTGCCAGCAGTTTCGGGGGTAATGAGCAGTTCTTC. It is translated as CASSFGGNEQFF.

The V gene is TRBV2, the J gene TRBJ2-3; 8 bases map to TRBD2. V was clipped by 7 bases and J by 7 bases; unmatched bases: 7. The CDR3 is made up of 13 amino acids. CDR1 and CDR2 from the germline V gene are SNHLY and FYNNEI. The CDR3 nucleotides read TGTGCCAGCATGGCGGGGGGTTCGAATACGCAGTATTTT. Translation: CASMAGGSNTQYF.